These T cell receptor beta chains were read from a single sample in a study of graft-versus-host responses after intestinal transplantation. Sequencing was performed with immunoSEQ multiplex PCR; in TCRdb, only in-frame clones are kept and a portion is missing. The data hold some 130,000 clones, with approximately 95% observed a single time. Their target antigens are unknown. Sequenced material: unstimulated CD8+ T cells sorted from spleen or lymph node cells, taken before intestinal transplant. Receptors originate from a human donor who received an intestinal transplant. Each CDR3 is given with its conserved first and last residue. The order of the fields is J gene, clone size, D gene, V gene, CDR3 protein, CDR3 DNA. The D gene is left open where the match is weak. Part of the rows lack a size; the others show once, few, many or a class for expanded clones.

>TRBJ2-1|NA|TRBD2|TRBV19
CASRSSGSSYNEQFF
TGTGCCAGTAGGAGTAGCGGGAGCTCCTACAATGAGCAGTTCTTC
>TRBJ2-2|NA|NA|TRBV7-9
CASSLISGATGELFF
TGTGCCAGCAGCTTAATCTCGGGGGCCACCGGGGAGCTGTTTTTT
>TRBJ2-1|NA|NA|TRBV19
CASRNRRESPNEQFF
TGTGCCAGTCGTAACCGGCGGGAAAGTCCGAATGAGCAGTTCTTC
>TRBJ2-3|NA|NA|TRBV28
CASNDNRNTDTQYF
TGTGCCAGCAATGACAACCGAAACACAGATACGCAGTATTTT
>TRBJ1-6|once|NA|TRBV9
CASSVDGSPLHF
TGTGCCAGCAGCGTAGATGGGTCACCCCTCCACTTT
>TRBJ2-7|NA|TRBD2|TRBV7-8
CASSLGLAGDEQYF
TGTGCCAGCAGCTTAGGTCTAGCGGGAGACGAGCAGTACTTC
>TRBJ2-3|NA|TRBD2|TRBV4-2
CASSHTIIGTSGSTDTQYF
TGTGCCAGCAGCCATACGATCATAGGGACTAGCGGTAGCACAGATACGCAGTATTTT
>TRBJ2-5|NA|TRBD1|TRBV28
CASSPTHRTGGETQYF
TGTGCCAGCAGTCCGACCCATAGGACAGGGGGTGAGACCCAGTACTTC
>TRBJ2-7|NA|NA|TRBV5-4
CASSSGTVKEQYF
TGTGCCAGCAGCTCCGGGACGGTTAAAGAGCAGTACTTC
>TRBJ1-1|NA|NA|TRBV4-1
CASSQGGQVNTEAFF
TGCGCCAGCAGCCAAGGAGGGCAGGTGAACACTGAAGCTTTCTTT
>TRBJ1-1|NA|NA|TRBV4-3
CASSQADSPETSEAFF
TGCGCCAGCAGCCAGGCAGACAGTCCGGAAACCTCTGAAGCTTTCTTT
>TRBJ1-2|NA|NA|TRBV25-1
CASRDRGYGYTF
TGTGCCAGCAGGGACCGGGGTTATGGCTACACCTTC
>TRBJ2-3|NA|NA|TRBV11-2
CASSLALGTESTTDTQYF
TGTGCCAGCAGCTTGGCCCTCGGGACGGAAAGTACCACAGATACGCAGTATTTT
>TRBJ2-1|NA|TRBD1|TRBV4-3
CASSQGDRRNEQFF
TGCGCCAGCAGCCAGGGGGACAGGAGGAATGAGCAGTTCTTC
>TRBJ1-5|once|NA|TRBV19
CASSIDWSSNQPQHF
TGTGCCAGTAGTATAGATTGGTCAAGCAATCAGCCCCAGCATTTT
>TRBJ2-7|NA|NA|TRBV4-3
CASSQAVYGSYEQYF
TGCGCCAGCAGCCAGGCAGTTTATGGCTCCTACGAGCAGTACTTC
>TRBJ2-7|NA|NA|TRBV7-2
CASSPGAFYEQYF
TGTGCCAGCAGCCCAGGGGCGTTCTACGAGCAGTACTTC
>TRBJ1-5|NA|NA|TRBV5-8
CASSLSPEFYSNQPQHF
TGTGCCAGCAGCTTGTCTCCAGAGTTCTATAGCAATCAGCCCCAGCATTTT
>TRBJ2-7|NA|NA|TRBV9
CASSPSGTPNEQYF
TGTGCCAGCAGCCCCTCCGGGACCCCGAACGAGCAGTACTTC
>TRBJ1-1|NA|NA|TRBV20-1
CSANMGTEAFF
TGCAGTGCTAACATGGGCACTGAAGCTTTCTTT
>TRBJ2-1|NA|TRBD2|TRBV7-8
CASSLASGNTEQFF
TGTGCCAGCAGCTTGGCGAGCGGGAATACTGAGCAGTTCTTC
>TRBJ1-2|NA|NA|TRBV5-6
CASSGGQCYGYTF
TGTGCCAGCAGCGGGGGGCAGTGCTATGGCTACACCTTC
>TRBJ2-7|few|TRBD1|TRBV28
CASSLTGNSYEQYF
TGTGCCAGCAGTTTGACAGGGAACTCCTACGAGCAGTACTTC
>TRBJ1-2|NA|NA|TRBV9
CASSVGIRENYGYTF
TGTGCCAGCAGCGTAGGTATCCGGGAGAACTATGGCTACACCTTC
>TRBJ1-1|NA|NA|TRBV19
CASSIGRNTEAFF
TGTGCCAGTAGTATCGGCAGAAACACTGAAGCTTTCTTT
>TRBJ2-1|NA|NA|TRBV30
CAWSPSLGANEQFF
TGTGCCTGGAGTCCTTCCCTCGGCGCCAATGAGCAGTTCTTC
>TRBJ2-5|NA|NA|TRBV9
CASSGYQETQYF
TGTGCCAGCAGCGGCTACCAAGAGACCCAGTACTTC
>TRBJ1-2|NA|NA|TRBV29-1
CSVEEMAGSYGYTF
TGCAGCGTTGAAGAGATGGCAGGATCCTATGGCTACACCTTC
>TRBJ2-7|NA|NA|TRBV19
CASSRDSYEQYF
TGTGCCAGTAGTCGGGACTCCTACGAGCAGTACTTC
>TRBJ2-1|NA|NA|TRBV28
CASSQPEGGSSYNEQFF
TGTGCCAGCAGTCAACCCGAGGGGGGGAGCTCCTACAATGAGCAGTTCTTC
>TRBJ2-7|NA|NA|TRBV4-1
CASSQGRGIYEQYF
TGCGCCAGCAGCCAAGGTAGGGGGATTTACGAGCAGTACTTC
>TRBJ1-5|NA|TRBD1|TRBV9
CASSPKGASQPQHF
TGTGCCAGCAGCCCCAAGGGGGCTAGTCAGCCCCAGCATTTT
>TRBJ2-5|NA|TRBD2|TRBV28
CASSDFLAAQETQYF
TGTGCCAGCAGCGATTTCCTAGCGGCCCAAGAGACCCAGTACTTC
>TRBJ1-6|NA|NA|TRBV28
CASSLTGSGSPLHF
TGTGCCAGCAGTTTAACAGGGTCTGGCTCACCCCTCCACTTT
>TRBJ2-7|few|NA|TRBV13
CASSYRGRVHEQYF
TGTGCCAGCAGCTACCGGGGCCGAGTCCACGAGCAGTACTTC
>TRBJ2-7|once|NA|TRBV7-2
CASSPTRDGSYEQYF
TGTGCCAGCAGCCCGACTAGAGATGGCTCCTACGAGCAGTACTTC
>TRBJ1-1|NA|NA|TRBV5-4
CASSLGGLNTEAFF
TGTGCCAGCAGCTTGGGAGGGCTGAACACTGAAGCTTTCTTT
>TRBJ2-1|NA|NA|TRBV7-6
CASSAYPSVEEQFF
TGTGCCAGCAGCGCCTACCCTAGCGTGGAGGAGCAGTTCTTC
>TRBJ2-1|NA|NA|TRBV19
CASSIDLYNEQFF
TGTGCCAGTAGTATTGACTTGTACAATGAGCAGTTCTTC
>TRBJ2-1|NA|TRBD2|TRBV5-6
CAGSSGRYYNEQFF
TGTGCCGGATCAAGCGGGAGATACTACAATGAGCAGTTCTTC
>TRBJ2-2|NA|TRBD2|TRBV9
CASSWRREGNTGELFF
TGTGCCAGCAGTTGGAGGAGGGAGGGCAACACCGGGGAGCTGTTTTTT
>TRBJ2-4|NA|TRBD2|TRBV5-5
CASSLGLAGAVAKNIQYF
TGTGCCAGCAGCTTGGGGCTAGCGGGAGCGGTAGCCAAAAACATTCAGTACTTC
>TRBJ2-1|NA|NA|TRBV21-1
CASSKLFCNNEQFF
TGTGCCAGCAGCAAACTCTTCTGCAACAATGAGCAGTTCTTC
>TRBJ2-7|NA|TRBD1|TRBV7-2
CASSLRDRGPYEQYF
TGTGCCAGCAGCTTACGGGACAGGGGACCCTACGAGCAGTACTTC
>TRBJ2-7|NA|TRBD2|TRBV9
CASSVGPSGARYEQYF
TGTGCCAGCAGCGTAGGTCCCAGCGGGGCTCGCTACGAGCAGTACTTC
>TRBJ2-1|NA|NA|TRBV5-1
CASSLEDRDNEQFF
TGCGCCAGCAGCTTAGAGGACAGAGACAATGAGCAGTTCTTC
>TRBJ2-1|NA|TRBD2|TRBV19
CASSIPGTSDYNEQFF
TGTGCCAGTAGTATCCCCGGGACTAGTGACTACAATGAGCAGTTCTTC
>TRBJ2-7|NA|NA|TRBV4-1
CASSQVTGTSYEQYF
TGCGCCAGCAGCCAAGTAACAGGGACGTCCTACGAGCAGTACTTC
>TRBJ2-5|once|NA|TRBV5-4
CASSLGSTGSEETQYF
TGTGCCAGCAGCTTGGGCTCCACGGGGTCCGAAGAGACCCAGTACTTC
>TRBJ1-1|NA|NA|TRBV28
CASSLLRQDFEAFF
TGTGCCAGCAGTTTATTACGACAGGACTTTGAAGCTTTCTTT